Each of the 6 T cell receptor beta chains below was sequenced from the same sample in a study of blood T cell repertoires in COVID-19. The data were produced by immunoSEQ multiplex PCR, yet TCRdb's version contains in-frame clones alone and is incomplete. This table holds over 25,000 clones, roughly 90% found once. The source material was peripheral blood. These receptor sequences come from a human donor in a cohort sampled during active COVID-19.

V usage is TRBV6-2 or TRBV6-3 and J usage is TRBJ1-2; the D gene is possibly TRBD1 (6 bases). The CDR3 covers 14 residues. With 5 bases removed from V and 4 bases from J, the gap between germline ends came to 14 bases. Germline assignment: CDR1 MNHEY and CDR2 SVGEGT. Here the CDR3 reads CASSPQGFSYGYTF. The CDR3 region has the DNA TGTGCCAGCAGTCCCCAGGGGTTCTCCTATGGCTACACCTTC.

V gene TRBV7-2 combines with J gene TRBJ2-5; maybe TRBD2 (5 bases). There are 15 residues in the CDR3. Trimming stripped 5 bases from V and 5 bases from J, with 18 bases between. CDR1 is SGHTA, CDR2 FQGNSA, per germline. This CDR3 is CASSRTLGWEETQYF. The CDR3 DNA reads as TGTGCCAGCAGCCGGACGTTAGGTTGGGAGGAGACCCAGTACTTC.

This sequence joins TRBV7-3 and TRBJ2-5; 7 nucleotides align to TRBD1. CDR1 is SGHTA and CDR2 is FQGTGA in the germline V gene. The CDR3 length is 14 residues. The V segment lost 1 base and the J segment 5 bases; nucleotides outside the gene matches: 4. The CDR3 loop reads CASSLSGRGETQYF. In nucleotides, the CDR3 is TGTGCCAGCAGCTTAAGTGGCAGGGGGGAGACCCAGTACTTC.

This chain joins TRBV6-4 and TRBJ2-1; tentative D call: TRBD2 (5 bases). Trimming cost V 0 bases and J 0 bases, with 9 bases left between them. The CDR3 is made up of 16 amino acids. The germline V gene has CDR1 MRHNA and CDR2 SNTAGT. CDR3 coding DNA: TGTGCCAGCAGTGACTCTAGCGTGAGCTCCTACAATGAGCAGTTCTTC. As protein: CASSDSSVSSYNEQFF.

This chain connects TRBV3-1 (or the pseudogene TRBV3-2) to TRBJ2-7, with TRBD2 identical over 9 bases. The CDR3 loop spans 18 amino acids. Germline values: CDR1 LGHDT, CDR2 YNNKEL (reference sequence). J gave up 2 bases and V 1 base, and 12 bases lay outside the gene matches. CDR3 loop: CASSQGIGSGGRPYEQYF. The CDR3 DNA sequence: TGTGCCAGCAGCCAAGGTATTGGTAGCGGGGGCCGTCCCTACGAGCAGTACTTC.

The chain employs TRBV5-6 and TRBJ2-2, with 7 bases that match TRBD2. This CDR3 region has 16 residues. Germline V lookup: CDR1 SGHDT, CDR2 YYEEEE. V was clipped by 0 bases and J by 6 bases; unmatched bases: 8. As DNA, the CDR3 is TGTGCCAGCAGCTTGGCCCGACTAGCCGGCGCCGGGGAGCTGTTTTTT. Its translation is CASSLARLAGAGELFF.